The 11 T cell receptor beta chains listed next were all sequenced from one sample in a study of T cell responses to AZD1222 COVID-19 vaccine. TCRdb's copy holds only in-frame clones and misses some; the assay was immunoSEQ multiplex PCR. The table records 70,000 to 90,000 clones, roughly 90% of them present only once. The source material was peripheral blood, sampled on day 0 of AZD1222 vaccination. The receptor source for this set is an adult in good health.

The count of this clone is one. The V gene is TRBV5-1, the J gene TRBJ2-2; TRBD2 might be the D (5 bases). Germline V gene lookup returns CDR1 SGHRS and CDR2 YFSETQ. Trimming pared 6 bases from V and 0 bases from J, leaving 12 bases between. This CDR3 region has 15 residues. CDR3 in DNA: TGCGCCAGCATGAGGGCGCCCCCGAACACCGGGGAGCTGTTTTTT. Translation: CASMRAPPNTGELFF.

The gene calls are TRBV5-1 and TRBJ1-1; D uncertain. CDR1 and CDR2 (germline): SGHRS, YFSETQ. The CDR3 is 14 amino acids. Between the trimmed V and J ends, which lost 6 bases and 1 base, there was a span of 13 bases. As DNA, the CDR3 is TGCGCCAGCACTACCCGAGGAGGGAACACTGAAGCTTTCTTT. Encoded protein: CASTTRGGNTEAFF.

The chain has TRBV12-2 and TRBJ1-1. TRBV12-2 corresponds to a pseudogene. The CDR3 sequence is 17 residues long. The CDR3 spells CASRLAHGGNLNTEAFF. The CDR3 DNA reads TGTGCAAGTCGCTTAGCGCACGGGGGTAACCTGAACACTGAAGCTTTCTTT.

About this clone: One end of the junction fails to match germline, which may point to a read error. The chain has TRBV27 and TRBJ2-4; no reliable D call. This CDR3 has 8 amino acids. Germline loops: CDR1 MNHEY, CDR2 SMNVEV (reference sequence). In DNA form, the CDR3 reads TGTGCCAGCAGTCCCCGTTCCTTC. Encoded protein: CASSPRSF.

V and J are TRBV5-1 and TRBJ1-1, with 7 bases identical to TRBD1. The CDR3 runs to 13 residues. The trim removed 3 bases at V and 4 bases at J, leaving 3 bases unmatched. From germline, CDR1 is SGHRS and CDR2 YFSETQ. The chain's CDR3 is CASSWNRGTEAFF. CDR3 coding DNA: TGCGCCAGCAGCTGGAACAGGGGCACTGAAGCTTTCTTT.

This clone has just one count. The V gene is TRBV7-8, the J gene TRBJ2-7; 7 bases fit TRBD2. This CDR3 has 13 residues. Losses at the gene ends were 0 bases for V and 9 bases for J; bases not matched to a gene: 5. Germline V CDR1 and CDR2: SGHVS, FQNEAQ. CDR3 sequence: CASSLAGGTGQYF. The CDR3 DNA sequence: TGTGCCAGCAGCTTAGCGGGGGGGACCGGGCAGTACTTC.

The chain joins TRBV10-1 to TRBJ2-5; TRBD1 might be the D (6 bases). The CDR3 sequence is 15 residues long. CDR1 WNHNN and CDR2 SYGVQD come from the germline V gene (reference sequence). The V gene lost 3 bases and the J gene lost 9 bases, with 20 bases spanning the gap. CDR3 in DNA: TGCGCCAGCAGTGATCAGGGGACACCAAGAGCGGCCCAGTACTTC. Its translation is CASSDQGTPRAAQYF.

CDR3 residues: CASSFGSGANVLTF. Here the CDR3 DNA reads TGTGCCAGCAGTTTTGGGTCTGGGGCCAACGTCCTGACTTTC. V gene TRBV27 combines with J gene TRBJ2-6; no definite D call. CDR3 size: 14 residues. The V end lost 3 bases, the J end lost 1 base, and 4 bases lay between the germline ends. Germline-derived CDR1 and CDR2 are MNHEY and SMNVEV (reference sequence). Together with reference TRBV27 and TRBJ2-6, the CDR3 gives the full variable domain: EAQVTQNPRYLITVTGKKLTVTCSQNMNHEYMSWYRQDPGLGLRQIYYSMNVEVTDKGDVPEGYKVSRKEKRNFPLILESPSPNQTSLYFCASSFGSGANVLTFGAGSRLTVL.

This rearrangement joins TRBV5-1 to TRBJ1-4, with no clear D. The CDR3 loop spans 14 amino acids. The V gene's germline CDR1 is SGHRS and CDR2 YFSETQ. Trimming removed 1 base from V and 8 bases from J, with 12 bases in between. The CDR3 DNA is TGCGCCAGCAGCTTGCAACGCCAGGAGGAAAAACTGTTTTTT. As protein: CASSLQRQEEKLFF.

The CDR3 bases are TGTGCCATCGGCGAACTAGCGGGGGATACGCAGTATTTT. This gives the protein CAIGELAGDTQYF. V gene TRBV10-3 combines with J gene TRBJ2-3, with 10 nucleotides matching TRBD2. CDR1 and CDR2 from the germline V gene are ENHRY and SYGVKD. J was trimmed by 6 bases and V by 8 bases; bases with no gene match: 5. The CDR3 spans 13 residues.

The V and J genes are TRBV29-1 and TRBJ2-7, with D maybe TRBD2 (5 bases). Germline assignment: CDR1 SQVTM and CDR2 ANQGSEA. Trimming shortened V by 7 bases and J by 0 bases, and 13 bases separated the two germline ends. CDR3 length equals 13 residues. CDR3 in DNA: TGCAGCGCTAAGACTACGCTCTCCTACGAGCAGTACTTC. Protein: CSAKTTLSYEQYF.